This T cell receptor (beta chain) was profiled in a study of blood T cell repertoires in COVID-19. Across the whole study: Sites across the United States, Italy and Spain contributed samples from acute and convalescent COVID-19. From T cells, B-cell-depleted T cells, or PBMCs came the material, which was cDNA or gDNA.

Authors' processing steps: Amplification with reference gene primers provided the estimates of nucleated cell counts. Data came from immunoSEQ multiplex PCR; TCRdb stores just in-frame clones and leaves some out. The V and J calls and clone size were taken over from that table, and D and trimming were inferred from the DNA. The sample lists roughly 280,000 clones, approximately 83% occurring once. Germline V gene sequence: CDR1 KGHSH, CDR2 LQKENI. The CDR3 loop spans 13 amino acids. The V end was cut by 3 bases, the J end by 1 base, with 5 bases between. The count of this clone is one. Sequenced material: peripheral blood. This sequence originates from a woman in her 70s with acute or convalescent COVID-19. The chain has TRBV18 and TRBJ2-3, with D unresolved. CDR3 coding DNA: TGTGCCAGCTCACCCTCTCGCACAGATACGCAGTATTTT. Its protein product is CASSPSRTDTQYF.